This TCR beta chain was retrieved from a study of identical twins. CDR3 length: 14 residues. J was trimmed by 5 bases and V by 1 base; bases with no gene match: 3. The germline V gene encodes CDR1 SGHDT and CDR2 YYEEEE. This clonotype showed up just a few times. The target antigen is unknown. Whole-study findings and limits: Models underestimated TCR alpha sharing (out-of-frame) in monozygotic twins. While abundant cord blood beta clonotypes carried fewer insertions, memory repertoires showed no such pattern.

TCRdb re-analysed the 5' RACE reads in MiXCR, keeping a single row per CDR3 protein. The sample lists some 630,000 distinct CDR3 sequences, about 7% occurring once. These data are also associated with another study on yellow fever vaccine responses in identical twins.

Sequencing was done on a sample of PBMCs. The receptor comes from a woman under 30 in good health. The J gene is TRBJ2-7, the V gene TRBV5-6; 10 positions match TRBD1. CDR3 residues: CASSLRDRGHEQYV. CDR3 coding DNA: TGTGCCAGCAGCTTGAGGGACAGGGGCCACGAGCAGTACGTC.